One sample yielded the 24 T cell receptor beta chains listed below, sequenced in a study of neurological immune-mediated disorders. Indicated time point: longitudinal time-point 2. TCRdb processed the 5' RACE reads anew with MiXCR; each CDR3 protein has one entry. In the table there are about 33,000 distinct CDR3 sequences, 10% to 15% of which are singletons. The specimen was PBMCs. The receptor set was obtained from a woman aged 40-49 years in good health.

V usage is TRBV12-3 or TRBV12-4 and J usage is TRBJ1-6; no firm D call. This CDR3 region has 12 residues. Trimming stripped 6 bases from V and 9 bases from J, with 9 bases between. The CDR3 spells CASSSPGSPLHF. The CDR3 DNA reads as TGTGCCAGCAGCTCACCCGGTTCACCCCTCCACTTT.

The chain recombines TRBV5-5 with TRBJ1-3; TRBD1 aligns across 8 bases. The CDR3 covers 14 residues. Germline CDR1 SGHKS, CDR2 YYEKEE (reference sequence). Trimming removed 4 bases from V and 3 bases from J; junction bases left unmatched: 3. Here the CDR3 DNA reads TGTGCCAGCAGCGTTACAGGGGGTGGAAACACCATATATTTT. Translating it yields CASSVTGGGNTIYF.

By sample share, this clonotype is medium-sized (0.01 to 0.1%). The CDR3 loop reads CASSSVGLAGRTDTQYF. CDR3 sequence (DNA): TGTGCCAGCAGCTCCGTGGGACTAGCGGGCCGCACAGATACGCAGTATTTT. The J gene is TRBJ2-3, the V gene TRBV7-2, with 12 bases lining up with TRBD2. Germline values: CDR1 SGHTA, CDR2 FQGNSA. The length of the CDR3 is 17 residues. After removal of 4 bases from V and 1 base from J, the junction contained 6 bases not matched to a gene.

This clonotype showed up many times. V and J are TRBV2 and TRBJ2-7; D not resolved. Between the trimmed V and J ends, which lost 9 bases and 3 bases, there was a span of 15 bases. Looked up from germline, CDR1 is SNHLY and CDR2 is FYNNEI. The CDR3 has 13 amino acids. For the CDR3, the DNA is TGTGCCAGTGAGGCAGGCTGGGACTACGAGCAGTACTTC. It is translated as CASEAGWDYEQYF.

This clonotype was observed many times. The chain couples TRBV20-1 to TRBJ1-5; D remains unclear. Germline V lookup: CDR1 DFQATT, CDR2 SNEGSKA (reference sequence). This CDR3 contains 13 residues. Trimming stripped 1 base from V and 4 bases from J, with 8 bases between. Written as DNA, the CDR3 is TGCAGTGCTAGAGGTGCCGATAATCAGCCCCAGCATTTT. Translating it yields CSARGADNQPQHF.

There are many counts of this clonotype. Here the CDR3 reads CASSLREEAEAFF. The CDR3 DNA reads as TGCGCCAGCAGCTTGCGGGAGGAGGCTGAAGCTTTCTTT. The chain combines TRBV5-1 with TRBJ1-1; D ambiguous. Germline V gene data show CDR1 as SGHRS and CDR2 as YFSETQ. This CDR3 comprises 13 residues. Trimming shortened V by 1 base and J by 6 bases, and 10 bases separated the two germline ends. Full variable domain (missing parts from reference TRBV5-1 and TRBJ1-1): KAGVTQTPRYLIKTRGQQVTLSCSPISGHRSVSWYQQTPGQGLQFLFEYFSETQRNKGNFPGRFSGRQFSNSRSEMNVSTLELGDSALYLCASSLREEAEAFFGQGTRLTVV.

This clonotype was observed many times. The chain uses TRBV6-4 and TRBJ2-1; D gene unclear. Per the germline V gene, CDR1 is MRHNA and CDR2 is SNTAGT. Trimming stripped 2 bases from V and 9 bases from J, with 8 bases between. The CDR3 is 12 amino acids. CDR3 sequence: CASSDRLGEQFF. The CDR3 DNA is TGTGCCAGCAGTGACAGGTTGGGTGAGCAGTTCTTC.

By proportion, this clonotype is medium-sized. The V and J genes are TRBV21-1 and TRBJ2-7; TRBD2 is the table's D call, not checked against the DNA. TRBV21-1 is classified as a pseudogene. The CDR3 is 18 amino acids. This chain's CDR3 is CASSKAREGGFGSYEQYF. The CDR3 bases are TGTGCCAGCAGCAAAGCGCGGGAGGGCGGTTTCGGCTCCTACGAGCAGTACTTC.

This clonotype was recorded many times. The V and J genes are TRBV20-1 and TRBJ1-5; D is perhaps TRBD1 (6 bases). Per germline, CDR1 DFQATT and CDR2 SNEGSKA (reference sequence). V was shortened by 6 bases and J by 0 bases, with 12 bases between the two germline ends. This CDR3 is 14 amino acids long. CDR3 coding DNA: TGCAGTGCGATGCGGGGGGCTAGCAATCAGCCCCAGCATTTT. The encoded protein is CSAMRGASNQPQHF.

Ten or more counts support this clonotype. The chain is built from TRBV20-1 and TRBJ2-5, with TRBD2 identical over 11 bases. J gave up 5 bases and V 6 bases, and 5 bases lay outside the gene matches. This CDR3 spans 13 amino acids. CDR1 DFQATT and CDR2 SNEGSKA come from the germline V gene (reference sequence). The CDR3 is CSALLAGAETQYF. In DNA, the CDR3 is TGCAGTGCGCTACTAGCGGGAGCTGAGACCCAGTACTTC.

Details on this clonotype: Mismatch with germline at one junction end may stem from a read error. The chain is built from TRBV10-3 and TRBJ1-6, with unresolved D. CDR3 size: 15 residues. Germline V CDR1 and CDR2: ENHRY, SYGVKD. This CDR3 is CAISAAGVGNSPLYF. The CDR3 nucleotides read TGTGCCATCAGCGCAGCGGGAGTTGGCAATTCACCCCTCTACTTT.

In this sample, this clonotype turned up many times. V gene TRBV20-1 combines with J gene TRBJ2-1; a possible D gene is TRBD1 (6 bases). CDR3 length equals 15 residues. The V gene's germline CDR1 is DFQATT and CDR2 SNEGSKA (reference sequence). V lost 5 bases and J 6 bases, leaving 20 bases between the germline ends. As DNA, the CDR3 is TGCAGTGCTGGAACAAGGCAGGGGAATAGCAATGAGCAGTTCTTC. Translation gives CSAGTRQGNSNEQFF.

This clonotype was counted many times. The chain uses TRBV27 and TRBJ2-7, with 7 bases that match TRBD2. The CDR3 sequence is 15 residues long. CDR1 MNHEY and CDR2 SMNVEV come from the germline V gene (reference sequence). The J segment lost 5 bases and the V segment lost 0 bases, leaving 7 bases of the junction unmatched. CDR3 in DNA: TGTGCCAGCAGTTTATCGGGCGGGAGCCTCGACGAGCAGTACTTC. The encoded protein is CASSLSGGSLDEQYF.

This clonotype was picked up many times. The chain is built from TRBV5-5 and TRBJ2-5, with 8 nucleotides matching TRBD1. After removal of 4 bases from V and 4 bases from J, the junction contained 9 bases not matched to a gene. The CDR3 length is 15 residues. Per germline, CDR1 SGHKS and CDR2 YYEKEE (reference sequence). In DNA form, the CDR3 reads TGTGCCAGCAGCAGTCAGGGGGCCTACGGAGAGACCCAGTACTTC. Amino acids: CASSSQGAYGETQYF.

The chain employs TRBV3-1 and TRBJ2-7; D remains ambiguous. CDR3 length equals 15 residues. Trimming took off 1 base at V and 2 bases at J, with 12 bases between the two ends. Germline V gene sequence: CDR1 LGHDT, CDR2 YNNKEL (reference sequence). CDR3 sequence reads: CASSQVGARAYEQYF. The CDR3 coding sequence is TGTGCCAGCAGCCAAGTAGGAGCCCGAGCCTACGAGCAGTACTTC.

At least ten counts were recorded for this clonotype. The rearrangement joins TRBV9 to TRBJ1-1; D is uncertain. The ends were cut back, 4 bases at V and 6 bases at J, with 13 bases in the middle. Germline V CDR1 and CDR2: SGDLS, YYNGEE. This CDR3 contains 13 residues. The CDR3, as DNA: TGTGCCAGCAGCCCTACTCCTGACGCTGAAGCTTTCTTT. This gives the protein CASSPTPDAEAFF.

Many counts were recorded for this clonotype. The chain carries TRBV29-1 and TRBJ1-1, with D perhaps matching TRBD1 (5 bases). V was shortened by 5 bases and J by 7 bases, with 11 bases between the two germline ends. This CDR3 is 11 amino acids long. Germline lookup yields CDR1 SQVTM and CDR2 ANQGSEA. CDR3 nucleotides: TGCAGCGTTCAGGGATCATATGAAGCTTTCTTT. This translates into CSVQGSYEAFF.

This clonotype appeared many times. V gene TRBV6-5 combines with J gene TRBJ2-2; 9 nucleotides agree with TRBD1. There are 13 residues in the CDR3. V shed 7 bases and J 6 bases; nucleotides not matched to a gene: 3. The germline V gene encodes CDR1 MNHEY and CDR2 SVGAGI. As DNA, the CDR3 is TGTGCCAGCAACAGACAGGGGGCCGGGGAGCTGTTTTTT. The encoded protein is CASNRQGAGELFF.

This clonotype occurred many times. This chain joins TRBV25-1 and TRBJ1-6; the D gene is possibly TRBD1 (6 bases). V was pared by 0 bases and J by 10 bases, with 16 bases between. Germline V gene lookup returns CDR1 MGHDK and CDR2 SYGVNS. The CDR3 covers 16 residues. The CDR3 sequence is CASSEYKGEGNSPLHF. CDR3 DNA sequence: TGTGCCAGCAGTGAATATAAGGGGGAAGGGAACTCACCCCTCCACTTT.

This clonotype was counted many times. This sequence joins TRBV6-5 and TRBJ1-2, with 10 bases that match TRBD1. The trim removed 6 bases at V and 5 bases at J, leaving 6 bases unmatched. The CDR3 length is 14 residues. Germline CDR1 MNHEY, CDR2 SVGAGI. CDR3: CASSPGTGDYGYTF. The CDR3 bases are TGTGCCAGCAGCCCTGGGACAGGGGATTATGGCTACACCTTC.

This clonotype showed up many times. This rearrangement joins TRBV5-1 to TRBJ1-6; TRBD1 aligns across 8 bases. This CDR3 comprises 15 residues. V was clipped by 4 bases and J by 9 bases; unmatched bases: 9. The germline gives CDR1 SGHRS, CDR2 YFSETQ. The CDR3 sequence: CASSTGQGEGSPLHF. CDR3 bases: TGCGCCAGCAGCACCGGACAGGGAGAGGGTTCACCCCTCCACTTT.

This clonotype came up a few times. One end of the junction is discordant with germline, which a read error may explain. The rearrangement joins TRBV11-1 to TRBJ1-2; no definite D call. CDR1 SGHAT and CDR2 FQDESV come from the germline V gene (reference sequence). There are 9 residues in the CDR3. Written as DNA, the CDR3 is TGTGCCAGCAGCTCACGTCGGGCCTTC. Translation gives CASSSRRAF.

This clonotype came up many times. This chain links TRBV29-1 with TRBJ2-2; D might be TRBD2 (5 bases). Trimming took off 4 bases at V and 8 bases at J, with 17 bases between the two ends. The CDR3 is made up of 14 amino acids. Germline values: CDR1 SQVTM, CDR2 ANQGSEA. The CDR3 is CSVARRPGGGELFF. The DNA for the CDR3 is TGCAGCGTTGCGAGGAGGCCGGGTGGAGGGGAGCTGTTTTTT.

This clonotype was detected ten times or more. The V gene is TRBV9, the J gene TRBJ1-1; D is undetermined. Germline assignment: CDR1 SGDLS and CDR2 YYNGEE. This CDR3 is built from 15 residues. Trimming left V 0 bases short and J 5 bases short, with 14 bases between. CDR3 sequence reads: CASSVAFGRGTEAFF. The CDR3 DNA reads TGTGCCAGCAGCGTAGCTTTTGGCAGAGGGACTGAAGCTTTCTTT. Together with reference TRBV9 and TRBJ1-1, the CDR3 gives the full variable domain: DSGVTQTPKHLITATGQRVTLRCSPRSGDLSVYWYQQSLDQGLQFLIQYYNGEERAKGNILERFSAQQFPDLHSELNLSSLELGDSALYFCASSVAFGRGTEAFFGQGTRLTVV.